This TCR beta chain is drawn from a study of technical replicates of blood from a handful of donors. This CDR3 spans 13 amino acids. In germline, CDR1 is SGHVS, CDR2 FQNEAQ. V lost 1 base to trimming and J lost 6 bases, with 9 bases between them. Data came from immunoSEQ multiplex PCR; TCRdb stores just in-frame clones and leaves some out. The data hold around 80,000 clones, with 98% observed a single time. This clone was seen only once. This sequence originates from a human donor in good health. The chain has TRBV7-8 and TRBJ1-1; no firm D call. The specimen was T cells isolated from PBMCs. CDR3 DNA sequence: TGTGCCAGCAGCTTAGGTCTTAGCGCTGAAGCTTTCTTT. Protein sequence: CASSLGLSAEAFF.